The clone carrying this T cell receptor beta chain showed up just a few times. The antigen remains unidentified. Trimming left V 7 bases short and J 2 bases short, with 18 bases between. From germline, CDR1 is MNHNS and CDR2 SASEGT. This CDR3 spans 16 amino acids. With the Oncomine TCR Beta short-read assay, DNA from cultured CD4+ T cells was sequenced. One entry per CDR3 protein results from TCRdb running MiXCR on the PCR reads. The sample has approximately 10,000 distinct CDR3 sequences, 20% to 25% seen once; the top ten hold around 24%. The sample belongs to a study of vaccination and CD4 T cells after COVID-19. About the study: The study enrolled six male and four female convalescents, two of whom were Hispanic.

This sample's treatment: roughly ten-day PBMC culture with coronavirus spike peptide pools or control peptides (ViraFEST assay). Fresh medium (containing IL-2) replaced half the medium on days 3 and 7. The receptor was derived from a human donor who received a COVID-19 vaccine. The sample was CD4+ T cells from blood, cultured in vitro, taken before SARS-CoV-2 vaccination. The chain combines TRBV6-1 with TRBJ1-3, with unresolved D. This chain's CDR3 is CASTPRQRGPGNTIYF. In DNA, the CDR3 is TGTGCCAGCACTCCGAGGCAGCGAGGACCTGGAAACACCATATATTTT.